Presented here are 15 T cell receptor beta chains from one specimen sequenced in a study of blood T cell repertoires in COVID-19. TCRdb keeps only in-frame clones here, not all; method: immunoSEQ multiplex PCR. The sample contains 25,000 to 30,000 clones, 90% of which appear only once. Sequenced material: peripheral blood. The receptors come from a man between 65 and 85 years old with active or convalescent COVID-19.

The chain combines TRBV7-2 with TRBJ2-2; tentative D call: TRBD1 (5 bases). This CDR3 is built from 15 residues. From germline, CDR1 is SGHTA and CDR2 FQGNSA. V lost 5 bases and J lost 8, with 18 bases in between. The CDR3 DNA reads TGTGCCAGCAGCCAAGAGGCCCAGGGTTCGGGGGAGCTGTTTTTT. It yields the protein CASSQEAQGSGELFF. The variable domain in full, completed from reference TRBV7-2 and TRBJ2-2, reads GAGVSQSPSNKVTEKGKDVELRCDPISGHTALYWYRQSLGQGLEFLIYFQGNSAPDKSGLPSDRFSAERTGGSVSTLTIQRTQQEDSAVYLCASSQEAQGSGELFFGEGSRLTVL.

V gene TRBV9 combines with J gene TRBJ1-1; 9 nucleotides match TRBD1. Trimming cost V 4 bases and J 5 bases; bases outside gene matches: 9. Germline V gene data show CDR1 as SGDLS and CDR2 as YYNGEE. The length of the CDR3 is 15 residues. The CDR3 DNA follows: TGTGCCAGCAGCCGTACAGGGGGCGTAGGGACTGAAGCTTTCTTT. Its protein product is CASSRTGGVGTEAFF. The full variable domain, with the rest looked up from reference TRBV9 and TRBJ1-1, is DSGVTQTPKHLITATGQRVTLRCSPRSGDLSVYWYQQSLDQGLQFLIQYYNGEERAKGNILERFSAQQFPDLHSELNLSSLELGDSALYFCASSRTGGVGTEAFFGQGTRLTVV.

This chain joins TRBV24-1 and TRBJ2-3; the match to TRBD2 covers 11 bases. This CDR3 contains 15 residues. Losses at the gene ends were 4 bases for V and 8 bases for J; bases not matched to a gene: 7. CDR1 KGHDR and CDR2 SFDVKD come from the germline V gene. For the CDR3, the DNA is TGTGCCACCAGTGAAGCCCTAGCGGGGGGAGTTACGCAGTATTTT. Protein product: CATSEALAGGVTQYF.

The chain has TRBV11-2 and TRBJ1-2; D is unclear. This CDR3 has 13 amino acids. Trimming cost V 3 bases and J 2 bases, with 7 bases left between them. Germline CDR1 SGHAT, CDR2 FQNNGV. CDR3 DNA: TGTGCCAGCAGCTTCACAGAGAACTATGGCTACACCTTC. Translated, it gives CASSFTENYGYTF.

The rearrangement joins TRBV7-8 to TRBJ2-1, with TRBD2 identical over 13 bases. The CDR3 has 15 amino acids. V dropped 5 bases and J dropped 10; count of bases not matched to a gene: 8. Germline V gene data show CDR1 as SGHVS and CDR2 as FQNEAQ. The CDR3 DNA reads as TGTGCCAGCAGCCCGGAACTAGCGGGAGGGGGGGAGCAGTTCTTC. Protein: CASSPELAGGGEQFF.

The rearrangement uses TRBV5-3 and TRBJ1-4; the match to TRBD1 covers 9 bases. TRBV5-3 is an open reading frame whose function is uncertain. After removal of 4 bases from V and 8 bases from J, the junction contained 12 bases not matched to a gene. CDR3 length: 16 residues. The CDR3 is CARSQIPTGGIEKLFF. The CDR3 DNA reads as TGTGCCAGAAGCCAGATTCCGACAGGGGGGATAGAAAAACTGTTTTTT.

The J gene is TRBJ2-4, the V gene TRBV24-1; TRBD2 aligns across 11 bases. Germline lookup yields CDR1 KGHDR and CDR2 SFDVKD. Unmatched junction bases numbered 34, after V lost 10 bases and J lost 3 bases. The CDR3 sequence is 24 residues long. CDR3 bases: TGTGCCACAGATTGTCCGGACCTACTAGCGGGAGCCCTGGGGTTGACCTCTTTCAAAAACATTCAGTACTTC. This gives the protein CATDCPDLLAGALGLTSFKNIQYF.

This rearrangement joins TRBV6-2 or TRBV6-3 to TRBJ2-7, with 7 bases that match TRBD1. The CDR3 sequence is 14 residues long. The V gene's germline CDR1 is MNHEY and CDR2 SVGEGT. The ends lost 6 bases at V and 5 bases at J; junction bases unmatched: 10. The CDR3 region has the DNA TGTGCCAGCAGCCCAAGGACAGGTAACCACGAGCAGTACTTC. Its protein product is CASSPRTGNHEQYF.

The chain combines TRBV6-5 with TRBJ2-6; the D gene is possibly TRBD1 (6 bases). Germline V gene lookup returns CDR1 MNHEY and CDR2 SVGAGI. The CDR3 sequence is 15 residues long. V dropped 3 bases and J dropped 2 bases, with 8 bases sitting between them. Here the CDR3 reads CASSYGGPGANVLTF. The CDR3 nucleotides are TGTGCCAGCAGTTATGGGGGCCCTGGGGCCAACGTCCTGACTTTC.

The CDR3 here is CASSFLWGVLYNSPLHF. The CDR3 DNA follows: TGTGCCAGCAGCTTCCTTTGGGGCGTCCTCTATAATTCACCCCTCCACTTT. The chain uses TRBV7-2 and TRBJ1-6; possibly TRBD1 for D (5 bases). The germline V and J ends were trimmed by 3 bases and 3 bases, with 15 bases remaining between them. The CDR3 spans 17 residues. The germline V gene encodes CDR1 SGHTA and CDR2 FQGNSA.

The chain uses TRBV9 and TRBJ2-6, with 9 bases identical to TRBD1. Unmatched junction bases numbered 9, after V lost 3 bases and J lost 2 bases. Germline CDR1 SGDLS, CDR2 YYNGEE. CDR3 length: 18 amino acids. The CDR3 DNA reads as TGTGCCAGCAGCGCGAACAGGGGGCGAATAACTGGGGCCAACGTCCTGACTTTC. Translation gives CASSANRGRITGANVLTF.

J is TRBJ1-4 and V is TRBV6-5; the D gene is possibly TRBD1 (6 bases). Germline CDR1 is MNHEY and CDR2 is SVGAGI. This CDR3 has 16 amino acids. The germline V and J ends were trimmed by 0 bases and 7 bases, with 15 bases remaining between them. DNA of the CDR3: TGTGCCAGCAGTTACTCCATTCCAGGGGCGGGTGAAAAACTGTTTTTT. This translates into CASSYSIPGAGEKLFF.

The rearrangement links TRBV5-6 to TRBJ2-3; TRBD1 is a possible D gene (6 bases). Germline V CDR1 and CDR2: SGHDT, YYEEEE. The germline V and J ends were trimmed by 3 bases and 3 bases, with 17 bases remaining between them. There are 16 residues in the CDR3. The CDR3 protein is CASSWGLEDRTDTQYF. CDR3 nucleotide sequence: TGTGCCAGCAGCTGGGGCCTGGAAGACAGGACAGATACGCAGTATTTT.

In nucleotides, the CDR3 is TGTGCCAGCAGCTTCAGCGCCTCCTACGAGCAGTACTTC. Its translation: CASSFSASYEQYF. The J gene is TRBJ2-7, the V gene TRBV7-2, with D hard to call. This CDR3 is built from 13 residues. Germline V CDR1 and CDR2: SGHTA, FQGNSA. V was shortened by 3 bases and J by 0 bases, with 6 bases between the two germline ends. Based on the CDR3 plus reference TRBV7-2 and TRBJ2-7, the full variable domain is GAGVSQSPSNKVTEKGKDVELRCDPISGHTALYWYRQSLGQGLEFLIYFQGNSAPDKSGLPSDRFSAERTGGSVSTLTIQRTQQEDSAVYLCASSFSASYEQYFGPGTRLTVT.

This chain joins TRBV2 and TRBJ1-3; D not certain. V was pared by 6 bases and J by 0 bases, with 9 bases between. The CDR3 extends over 14 amino acids. CDR1 and CDR2 (germline): SNHLY, FYNNEI. This CDR3 is CASRTPSSGNTIYF. The CDR3 bases are TGTGCCAGCAGGACCCCTAGCTCTGGAAACACCATATATTTT.